The sequence of this TCR beta chain was determined in a study of T cells in Graves' hyperthyroidism and ophthalmopathy. Study-wide background: Once the initial diagnosis was made, peripheral blood was obtained before any treatment. Points from the study as a whole: Researchers found most expanded thyroid clonotypes above 0.001 in blood as well.

Points on this clonotype: The antigen remains unidentified.

Reasons for excluding patients were uncontrolled infection, other autoimmune disease, pregnancy or lactation. The investigators amplified TCR beta CDR3 regions from RNA transcripts. A set of HTBI primers served as the primers for a first-round RT-PCR of the TCR CDR3. A single record per CDR3 protein comes from TCRdb applying MiXCR to the multiplex PCR reads. This table holds about 500,000 distinct CDR3 sequences, 15% to 20% found once. This clonotype was obtained from a woman in her 30s with Graves' ophthalmopathy. The sequenced sample consisted of blood.

CDR3 residues: CASRPAGGAGELFF. The CDR3 DNA reads as TGTGCCAGCAGACCAGCGGGAGGAGCCGGGGAGCTGTTTTTT. The chain employs TRBV7-6 and TRBJ2-2, with TRBD2 matching 9 bases. Germline trimming cut 6 bases from V and 6 bases from J; bases unmatched to any gene: 5. Germline assignment: CDR1 SGHVS and CDR2 FNYEAQ. The CDR3 sequence is 14 residues long. The entire variable domain, with the rest obtained from reference TRBV7-6 and TRBJ2-2, is as follows: GAGVSQSPRYKVTKRGQDVALRCDPISGHVSLYWYRQALGQGPEFLTYFNYEAQQDKSGLPNDRFSAERPEGSISTLTIQRTEQRDSAMYRCASRPAGGAGELFFGEGSRLTVL.